What follows are 10 T cell receptor delta chains derived from one specimen sequenced in a study of Vδ1+ human thymocytes. General study findings and limits: Thymic TRG and TRD repertoires appeared highly polyclonal.

For these TCRs, the target antigens are not known. Sequences come from RNA converted to cDNA by reverse transcription. CDR3 amplicons came from multiplex PCR with pooled V-gene forward and constant-region reverse primers. TCRdb made new clone calls on the multiplex PCR reads using CATT. The table has about 75,000 delta-chain clones, about 35% seen once; the top ten hold around 0.3%. Sequenced input: Vdelta1+ gamma-delta thymocytes from the thymus. The sample's subset: FACS-sorted CD3+ TCRalphabeta- TCRVdelta1+ TCRVdelta2- thymocytes. These receptors were collected from a boy younger than two who had congenital heart surgery.

This clone was detected once. The chain couples TRDV1 to TRDJ1, with no clear D. Germline lookup yields CDR1 TSWWSYY and CDR2 QGS. This CDR3 has 14 amino acids. V was clipped by 4 bases and J by 9 bases, with 18 bases between them. The CDR3 loop is CALGGPSRWLQLIF. CDR3 sequence (DNA): TGTGCTCTTGGGGGACCGTCCCGTTGGCTTCAACTCATCTTT.

The chain links TRDV1 to TRDJ1; D unresolved. CDR1 is TSWWSYY and CDR2 is QGS in the germline V gene. The CDR3 consists of 18 residues. V lost 2 bases, J lost 3 bases, and 22 bases lay in between. CDR3 coding DNA: TGTGCTCTTGGGGAAAGAGCGATAACGGTGGTTTGGGCCGATAAACTCATCTTT. Translation gives CALGERAITVVWADKLIF.

A word on this clone: In the same sample, other DNA sequences code for this CDR3. The chain combines TRDV1 with TRDJ1; TRDD3 matches 9 bases. V was pared by 5 bases and J by 2 bases, with 24 bases of the junction left unmatched. The germline V gene has CDR1 TSWWSYY and CDR2 QGS. This CDR3 has 21 amino acids. CDR3 coding DNA: TGTGCTCTTGGGTCATCCGGCCTTCCTCCATTGTACTGGGGGAAAACCGATAAACTCATCTTT. This codes for CALGSSGLPPLYWGKTDKLIF.

On this clone itself: At one of its ends the junction is not consistent with the germline gene, which may arise from a read error. The chain employs TRDV1 and TRDJ1; 10 nucleotides align to TRDD3. Germline CDR1 TSWWSYY, CDR2 QGS. The CDR3 spans 16 residues. The CDR3 is CALGDTVSIYTDKLIF. CDR3 DNA: TGTGCTCTGGGGGATACGGTCTCCATTTACACCGATAAACTCATCTTT.

This sequence joins TRDV1 and TRDJ1; D remains unclear. The V and J ends lost 0 bases and 0 bases respectively, with 26 bases between them. Germline CDR1 and CDR2: TSWWSYY and QGS. The CDR3 consists of 21 residues. The CDR3 protein is CALGELATPPAQAPYTDKLIF. The CDR3 DNA sequence: TGTGCTCTTGGGGAACTTGCTACCCCTCCTGCCCAGGCCCCGTACACCGATAAACTCATCTTT.

This clone came up a few times. The chain has TRDV1 and TRDJ1; 12 bases line up with TRDD3. Germline CDR1 reads TSWWSYY; CDR2 reads QGS. The CDR3 totals 22 residues. V lost 4 bases, J lost 3 bases, and 24 bases stayed unmatched. For the CDR3, the DNA is TGTGCTCTTGGGGGTATATTCCTACGTCCCGTACTGGGGGATACTGATGCCGATAAACTCATCTTT. Protein: CALGGIFLRPVLGDTDADKLIF.

This clone came up a few times. This rearrangement joins TRDV1 to TRDJ1; maybe TRDD2 (5 bases). The V gene lost 2 bases and the J gene lost 0 bases, with 19 bases spanning the gap. CDR3 size: 18 residues. Germline CDR1 is TSWWSYY and CDR2 is QGS. This chain's CDR3 is CALGEVWPTVEYTDKLIF. As DNA, the CDR3 is TGTGCTCTTGGGGAAGTTTGGCCTACAGTCGAGTACACCGATAAACTCATCTTT.

The rearrangement joins TRDV1 to TRDJ1; D is tentatively TRDD2 or TRDD3 (6 bases each). The germline gives CDR1 TSWWSYY, CDR2 QGS. The CDR3 runs to 17 residues. Deletions cut 3 bases from V and 8 bases from J, with 25 bases between. CDR3 bases: TGTGCTCTTGGGGAGTGGGGTCCTGGGGCCCTTCCCGGCAAACTCATCTTT. It translates to CALGEWGPGALPGKLIF.

The rearrangement joins TRDV1 to TRDJ1, with 8 bases lining up with TRDD3. With 2 bases clipped from V and 6 bases from J, the junction kept 29 bases outside the gene matches. Germline values: CDR1 TSWWSYY, CDR2 QGS. CDR3 length: 22 amino acids. The CDR3 sequence is CALGEGTLAAPGLLGGHYKLIF. The DNA of the CDR3 is TGTGCTCTTGGGGAAGGGACCCTAGCCGCCCCGGGTTTACTGGGGGGCCACTATAAACTCATCTTT.

The rearrangement joins TRDV1 to TRDJ1; 7 nucleotides agree with TRDD3. Germline values: CDR1 TSWWSYY, CDR2 QGS. CDR3 length equals 19 residues. V trimming: 3 bases; J trimming: 0 bases; junction bases outside the gene matches: 16. The CDR3 loop reads CALGDTSGEGYPYTDKLIF. The CDR3 nucleotides are TGTGCTCTTGGGGATACGAGTGGGGAGGGATACCCGTACACCGATAAACTCATCTTT.